This TCR beta chain is from a study of cytomegalovirus exposure and HLA in healthy donors. Findings of the study overall: The only immune exposure information that was available was CMV serostatus. In a later analysis, a missense DCLRE1C variant was linked to TCR beta V- and J-gene trimming.

While unrecorded immune exposures were likely, the donors were nominally healthy when sampled. 60 Vbeta and 13 Jbeta primers were used in PCR. Using immunoSEQ multiplex PCR, the repertoire was profiled, and TCRdb retains in-frame clones only, with some absent. The profile covers some 100,000 clones, with roughly 82% appearing a single time and roughly 10% taken by the ten largest. About this clone itself: Its specificity is not known.

This clonotype was obtained from a man in his fifties in good health and CMV-seronegative. The sequenced material came from PBMCs.

Here the CDR3 DNA reads TGTGCCAGTATGGGAGGAATCGAGCAGTACTTC. This gives the protein CASMGGIEQYF. This sequence joins TRBV19 and TRBJ2-5, with D possibly TRBD2 on 6 matching bases. The end of the DNA aligns better with TRBJ2-7, so the J call may be wrong. Germline loops: CDR1 LNHDA, CDR2 SQIVND (reference sequence). The length of the CDR3 is 11 residues.